Shown below are 13 T cell receptor beta chains from a single sample sequenced in a study of cytomegalovirus exposure and HLA in healthy donors. The PCR employed 60 Vbeta primers together with 13 Jbeta primers. Repertoires were generated with immunoSEQ multiplex PCR, while TCRdb's copy carries only in-frame clones and drops some. The sample consists of 120,000 or so clones, around 85% of them appearing once. The sample consisted of PBMCs. These receptors were obtained from a man aged 25 to 45 in good health and CMV-seronegative.

V is TRBV5-1 and J is TRBJ1-1; 7 bases line up with TRBD1. Germline V lookup: CDR1 SGHRS, CDR2 YFSETQ. The CDR3 is made up of 14 amino acids. V trimming: 4 bases; J trimming: 3 bases; junction bases outside the gene matches: 6. The CDR3 protein is CASSPGQQYTEAFF. The CDR3 DNA sequence: TGCGCCAGCAGCCCGGGACAGCAATACACTGAAGCTTTCTTT.

The CDR3 DNA follows: TGTGCCAGCAGCTTAAATTCCGGGTCAGTCGATGGCTACACCTTC. The encoded protein is CASSLNSGSVDGYTF. The chain has TRBV11-2 and TRBJ1-2; the D is unclear. In germline, CDR1 is SGHAT, CDR2 FQNNGV. This CDR3 has 15 residues. V lost 2 bases, J lost 6 bases, and 16 bases lay in between.

This chain links TRBV5-1 with TRBJ2-2; D call uncertain. The CDR3 totals 19 residues. Germline values: CDR1 SGHRS, CDR2 YFSETQ. The V and J ends lost 1 base and 1 base respectively, with 20 bases between them. The CDR3 loop is CASSLLGNSQPMNTGELFF. The CDR3 DNA reads TGCGCCAGCAGCTTGTTGGGCAACAGCCAACCGATGAACACCGGGGAGCTGTTTTTT.

CDR3 DNA: TGCGCCAGCAGCGACGCCGGCGGGGGGGCCAATCAGCCCCAGCATTTT. Its protein is CASSDAGGGANQPQHF. The chain carries TRBV10-1 and TRBJ1-5, with D perhaps matching TRBD1 (6 bases). The length of the CDR3 is 16 residues. V lost 6 bases to trimming and J lost 3 bases, with 18 bases between them. The germline gives CDR1 WNHNN, CDR2 SYGVQD (reference sequence).

This rearrangement joins TRBV7-6 to TRBJ2-3, with 8 bases that match TRBD1. Germline-derived CDR1 and CDR2 are SGHVS and FNYEAQ. Trimming took 4 bases from V and 4 from J; bases not matched to a gene: 10. The CDR3 is 16 amino acids. The CDR3 sequence is CASSSRQGRYADTQYF. The CDR3 DNA is TGTGCCAGCAGCTCCAGACAGGGGAGATACGCAGATACGCAGTATTTT.

The chain recombines TRBV5-1 with TRBJ2-3; the D gene is possibly TRBD2 (5 bases). V lost 7 bases and J 1 base, leaving 13 bases between the germline ends. The CDR3 contains 14 residues. From germline, CDR1 is SGHRS and CDR2 YFSETQ. The DNA for the CDR3 is TGCGCCAGCTCTACGGACTTCCGCACAGATACGCAGTATTTT. Its protein product is CASSTDFRTDTQYF. Full variable domain (outside the CDR3, taken from reference TRBV5-1 and TRBJ2-3): KAGVTQTPRYLIKTRGQQVTLSCSPISGHRSVSWYQQTPGQGLQFLFEYFSETQRNKGNFPGRFSGRQFSNSRSEMNVSTLELGDSALYLCASSTDFRTDTQYFGPGTRLTVL.

The chain is built from TRBV10-3 and TRBJ2-7; D possibly corresponds to TRBD1 (5 bases). V gave up 3 bases and J gave up 3 bases, with 9 bases separating them. The CDR3 runs 13 residues. CDR1 and CDR2 from the germline V gene are ENHRY and SYGVKD. The CDR3 DNA follows: TGTGCCATCAGTGACAATGACAGCTACGAGCAGTACTTC. Its protein is CAISDNDSYEQYF.

The chain uses TRBV28 and TRBJ1-6; 8 nucleotides agree with TRBD1. From germline, CDR1 is MDHEN and CDR2 SYDVKM. With 6 bases clipped from V and 1 base from J, the junction kept 8 bases outside the gene matches. The CDR3 is made up of 17 amino acids. The CDR3 protein is CASRQRTGTSYNSPLHF. The DNA for the CDR3 is TGTGCCAGCAGACAGAGGACAGGGACGTCCTATAATTCACCCCTCCACTTT.

V usage is TRBV25-1 and J usage is TRBJ1-2; 8 nucleotides line up with TRBD1. The V segment lost 7 bases and the J segment 4 bases; nucleotides outside the gene matches: 8. The germline V gene has CDR1 MGHDK and CDR2 SYGVNS. The CDR3 loop spans 14 amino acids. For the CDR3, the DNA is TGTGCCAGCACCCGGACAGGGACGGGCTATGGCTACACCTTC. Translating it yields CASTRTGTGYGYTF.

This clone occurred a few times. The rearrangement links TRBV5-1 to TRBJ2-3, with 9 bases identical to TRBD2. Trimming cost V 0 bases and J 4 bases; bases outside gene matches: 9. Germline CDR1 and CDR2: SGHRS and YFSETQ. This CDR3 has 17 amino acids. DNA for the CDR3: TGCGCCAGCAGCTTGGGGGCGGGGGGGCTCTGGGCAGATACGCAGTATTTT. Translating it yields CASSLGAGGLWADTQYF.

The rearrangement joins TRBV7-9 to TRBJ1-3, with 7 bases that match TRBD1. The CDR3 is 16 residues long. Per the germline V gene, CDR1 is SEHNR and CDR2 is FQNEAQ (reference sequence). The J segment lost 0 bases and the V segment lost 5 bases, leaving 7 bases of the junction unmatched. For the CDR3, the DNA is TGTGCCAGCAGCCTAACAGGGGAACACTCTGGAAACACCATATATTTT. Encoded protein: CASSLTGEHSGNTIYF.

The chain employs TRBV29-1 and TRBJ1-1; D perhaps matches TRBD1 (6 bases). This CDR3 comprises 12 residues. Germline V gene lookup returns CDR1 SQVTM and CDR2 ANQGSEA. Between the trimmed V and J ends, which lost 6 bases and 0 bases, there was a span of 8 bases. The CDR3 DNA follows: TGCAGCGTAAGGGGGTTGAACACTGAAGCTTTCTTT. This encodes CSVRGLNTEAFF.

This chain uses TRBV30 with TRBJ2-5; 10 nucleotides match TRBD2. Germline lookup yields CDR1 GTSNPN and CDR2 SVGIG (reference sequence). V dropped 4 bases and J dropped 5; count of bases not matched to a gene: 10. CDR3 length: 15 residues. The CDR3 is CAWTRASGGSETQYF. DNA for the CDR3: TGTGCCTGGACTCGAGCTAGCGGGGGTAGCGAGACCCAGTACTTC.